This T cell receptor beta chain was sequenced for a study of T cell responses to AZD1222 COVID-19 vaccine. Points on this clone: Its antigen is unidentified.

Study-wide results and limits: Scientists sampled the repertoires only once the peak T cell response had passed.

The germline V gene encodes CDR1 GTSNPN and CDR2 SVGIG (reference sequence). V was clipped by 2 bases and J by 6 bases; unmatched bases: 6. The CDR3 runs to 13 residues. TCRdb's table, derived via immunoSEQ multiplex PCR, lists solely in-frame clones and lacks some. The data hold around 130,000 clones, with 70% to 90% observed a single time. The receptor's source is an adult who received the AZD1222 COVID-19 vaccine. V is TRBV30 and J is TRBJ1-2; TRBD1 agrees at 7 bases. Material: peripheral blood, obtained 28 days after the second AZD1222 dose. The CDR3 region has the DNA TGTGCCTGGAGTAGAAACAGGGGAGATGGCTACACCTTC. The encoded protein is CAWSRNRGDGYTF.